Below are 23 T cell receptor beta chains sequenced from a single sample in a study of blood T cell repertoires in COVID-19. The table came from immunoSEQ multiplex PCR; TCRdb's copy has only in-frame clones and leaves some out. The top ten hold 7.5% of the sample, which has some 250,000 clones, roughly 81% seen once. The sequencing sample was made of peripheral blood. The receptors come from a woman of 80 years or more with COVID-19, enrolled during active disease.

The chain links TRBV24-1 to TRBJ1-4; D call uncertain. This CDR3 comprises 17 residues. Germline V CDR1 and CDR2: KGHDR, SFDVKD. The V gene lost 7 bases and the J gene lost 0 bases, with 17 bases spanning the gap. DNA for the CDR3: TGTGCCACCAGGGGCCCCGTTATCGGGGCAACTAATGAAAAACTGTTTTTT. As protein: CATRGPVIGATNEKLFF.

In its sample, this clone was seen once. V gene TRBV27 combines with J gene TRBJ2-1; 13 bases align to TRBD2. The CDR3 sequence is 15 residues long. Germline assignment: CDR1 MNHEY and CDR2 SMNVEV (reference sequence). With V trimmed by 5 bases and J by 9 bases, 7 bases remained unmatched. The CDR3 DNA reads TGTGCCAGCAGTGAGAGGACTAGCGGGAGAGGTGAGCAGTTCTTC. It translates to CASSERTSGRGEQFF.

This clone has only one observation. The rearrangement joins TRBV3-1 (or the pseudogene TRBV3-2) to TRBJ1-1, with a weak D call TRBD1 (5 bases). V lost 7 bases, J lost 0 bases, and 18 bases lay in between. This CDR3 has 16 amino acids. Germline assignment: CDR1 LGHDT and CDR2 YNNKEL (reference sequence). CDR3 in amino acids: CASTRTGGGMNTEAFF. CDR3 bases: TGTGCCAGCACTCGAACAGGAGGAGGGATGAACACTGAAGCTTTCTTT.

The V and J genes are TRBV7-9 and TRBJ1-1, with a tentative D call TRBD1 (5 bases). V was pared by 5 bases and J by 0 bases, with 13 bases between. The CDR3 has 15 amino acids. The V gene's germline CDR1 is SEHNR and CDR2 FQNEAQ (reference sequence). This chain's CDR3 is CASSLGGTMNTEAFF. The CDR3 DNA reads TGTGCCAGCAGCCTCGGGGGGACCATGAACACTGAAGCTTTCTTT.

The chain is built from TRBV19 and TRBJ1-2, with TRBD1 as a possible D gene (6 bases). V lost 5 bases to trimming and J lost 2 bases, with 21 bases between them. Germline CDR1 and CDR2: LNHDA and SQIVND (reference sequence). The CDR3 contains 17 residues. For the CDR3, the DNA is TGTGCCAGTAGTTTCTTAACCTCAGGGGCCCCAAACTATGGCTACACCTTC. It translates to CASSFLTSGAPNYGYTF.

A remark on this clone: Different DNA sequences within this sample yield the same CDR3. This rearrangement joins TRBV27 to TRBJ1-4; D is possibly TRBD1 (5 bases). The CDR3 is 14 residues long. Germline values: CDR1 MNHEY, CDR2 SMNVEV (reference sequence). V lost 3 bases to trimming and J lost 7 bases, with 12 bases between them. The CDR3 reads CASSLGGLGEKLFF. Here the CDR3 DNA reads TGTGCCAGCAGTTTGGGGGGTTTGGGTGAAAAACTGTTTTTT.

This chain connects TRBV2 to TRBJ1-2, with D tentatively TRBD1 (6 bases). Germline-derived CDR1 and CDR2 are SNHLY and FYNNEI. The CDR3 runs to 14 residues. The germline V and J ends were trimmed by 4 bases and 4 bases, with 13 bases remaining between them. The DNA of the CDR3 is TGTGCCAGCAGTGCGGGGGGCAGTGGCTATGGCTACACCTTC. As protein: CASSAGGSGYGYTF.

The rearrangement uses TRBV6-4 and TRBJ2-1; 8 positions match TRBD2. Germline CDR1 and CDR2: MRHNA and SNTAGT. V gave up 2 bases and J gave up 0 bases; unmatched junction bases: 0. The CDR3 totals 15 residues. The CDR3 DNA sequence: TGTGCCAGCAGTGACAGCGGGAGCTCCTACAATGAGCAGTTCTTC. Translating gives CASSDSGSSYNEQFF.

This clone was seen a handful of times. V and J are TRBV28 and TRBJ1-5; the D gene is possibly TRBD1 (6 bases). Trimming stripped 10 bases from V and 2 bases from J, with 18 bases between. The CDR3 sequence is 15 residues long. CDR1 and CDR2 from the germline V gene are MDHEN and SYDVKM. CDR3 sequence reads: CATYLTGHGNQPQHF. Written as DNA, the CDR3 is TGTGCCACCTACCTAACAGGGCACGGCAATCAGCCCCAGCATTTT.

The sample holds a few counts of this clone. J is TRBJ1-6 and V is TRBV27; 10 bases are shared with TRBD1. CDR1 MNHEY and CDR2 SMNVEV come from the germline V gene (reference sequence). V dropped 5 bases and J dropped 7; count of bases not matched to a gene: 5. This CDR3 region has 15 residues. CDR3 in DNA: TGTGCCAGCAGTCGGTGGGACAGGGGAAATTCACCCCTCCACTTT. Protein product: CASSRWDRGNSPLHF.

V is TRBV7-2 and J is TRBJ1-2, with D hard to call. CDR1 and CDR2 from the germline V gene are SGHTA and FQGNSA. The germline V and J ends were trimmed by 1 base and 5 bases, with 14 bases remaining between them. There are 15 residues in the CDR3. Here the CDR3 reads CASSLEEGRGYGYTF. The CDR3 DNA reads TGTGCCAGCAGCTTAGAGGAGGGAAGAGGATATGGCTACACCTTC.

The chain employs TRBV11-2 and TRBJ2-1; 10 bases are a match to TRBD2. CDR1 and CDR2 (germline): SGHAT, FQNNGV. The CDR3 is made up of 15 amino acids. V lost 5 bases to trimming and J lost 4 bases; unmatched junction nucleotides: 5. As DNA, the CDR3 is TGTGCCAGCAGCGAGCAGCGGGGGGGGTACAATGAGCAGTTCTTC. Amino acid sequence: CASSEQRGGYNEQFF.

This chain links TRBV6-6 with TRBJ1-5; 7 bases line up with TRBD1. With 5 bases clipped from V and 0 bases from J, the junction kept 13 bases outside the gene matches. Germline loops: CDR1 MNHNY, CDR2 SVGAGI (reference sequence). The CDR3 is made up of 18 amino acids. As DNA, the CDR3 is TGTGCCAGCAGTCCCACGCCCGGGACAGTCGATAGCAATCAGCCCCAGCATTTT. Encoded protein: CASSPTPGTVDSNQPQHF.

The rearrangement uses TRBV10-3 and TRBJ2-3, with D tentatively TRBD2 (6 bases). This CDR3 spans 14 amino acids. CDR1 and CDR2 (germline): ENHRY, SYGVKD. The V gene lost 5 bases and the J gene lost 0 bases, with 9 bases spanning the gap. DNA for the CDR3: TGTGCCATCAGTTTAGCGGATAGCACAGATACGCAGTATTTT. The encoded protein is CAISLADSTDTQYF.

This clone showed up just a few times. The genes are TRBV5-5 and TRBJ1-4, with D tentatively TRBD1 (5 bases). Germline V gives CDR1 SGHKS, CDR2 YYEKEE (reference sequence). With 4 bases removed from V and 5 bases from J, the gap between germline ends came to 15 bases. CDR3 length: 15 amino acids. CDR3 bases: TGTGCCAGCAGCCCCGCGGAGGGGTTCAATGAAAAACTGTTTTTT. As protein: CASSPAEGFNEKLFF.

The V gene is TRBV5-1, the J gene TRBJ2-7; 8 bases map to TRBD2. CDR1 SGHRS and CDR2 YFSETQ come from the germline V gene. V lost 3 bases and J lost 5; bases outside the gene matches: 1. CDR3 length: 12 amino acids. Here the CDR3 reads CASSYSGDEQYF. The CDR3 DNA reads TGCGCCAGCAGCTATAGCGGGGACGAGCAGTACTTC. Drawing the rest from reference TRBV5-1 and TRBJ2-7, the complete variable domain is KAGVTQTPRYLIKTRGQQVTLSCSPISGHRSVSWYQQTPGQGLQFLFEYFSETQRNKGNFPGRFSGRQFSNSRSEMNVSTLELGDSALYLCASSYSGDEQYFGPGTRLTVT.

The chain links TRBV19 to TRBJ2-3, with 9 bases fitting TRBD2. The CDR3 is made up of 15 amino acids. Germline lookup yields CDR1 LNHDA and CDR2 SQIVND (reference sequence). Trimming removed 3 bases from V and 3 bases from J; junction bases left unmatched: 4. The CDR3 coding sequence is TGTGCCAGTAGTATTCGTAGCGGGGGAACAGATACGCAGTATTTT. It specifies CASSIRSGGTDTQYF.

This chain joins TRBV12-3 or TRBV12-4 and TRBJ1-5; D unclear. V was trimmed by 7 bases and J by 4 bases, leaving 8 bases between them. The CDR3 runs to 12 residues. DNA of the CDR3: TGTGCCAGCAACAGCCTTAATCAGCCCCAGCATTTT. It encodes CASNSLNQPQHF.

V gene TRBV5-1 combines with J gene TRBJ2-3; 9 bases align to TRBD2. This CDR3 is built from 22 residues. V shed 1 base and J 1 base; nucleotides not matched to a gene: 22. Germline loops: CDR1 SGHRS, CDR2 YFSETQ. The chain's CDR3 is CASSLSRGNYAGGPIGTDTQYF. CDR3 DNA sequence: TGCGCCAGCAGCTTGTCAAGGGGGAACTATGCGGGAGGGCCCATTGGCACAGATACGCAGTATTTT.

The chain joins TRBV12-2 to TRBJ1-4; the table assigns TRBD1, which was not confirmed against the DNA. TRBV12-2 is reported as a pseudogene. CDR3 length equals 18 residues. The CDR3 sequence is CASRLGSGHSPFNEKLFF. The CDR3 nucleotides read TGTGCAAGTCGCTTGGGCTCTGGACATTCGCCATTTAATGAAAAACTGTTTTTT.

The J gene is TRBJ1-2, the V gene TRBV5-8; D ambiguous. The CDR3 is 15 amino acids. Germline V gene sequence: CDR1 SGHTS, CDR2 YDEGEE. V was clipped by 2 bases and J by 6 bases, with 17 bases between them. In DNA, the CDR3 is TGTGCCAGCAGCTTCCAGATAGGACTGGCGGATGGCTACACCTTC. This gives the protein CASSFQIGLADGYTF.

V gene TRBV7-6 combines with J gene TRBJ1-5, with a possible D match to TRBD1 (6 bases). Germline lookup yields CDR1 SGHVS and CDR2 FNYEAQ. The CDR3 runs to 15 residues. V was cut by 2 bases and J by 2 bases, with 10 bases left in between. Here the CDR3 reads CASSLQGSGNQPQHF. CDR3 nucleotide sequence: TGTGCCAGCAGCTTACAGGGGAGCGGCAATCAGCCCCAGCATTTT.

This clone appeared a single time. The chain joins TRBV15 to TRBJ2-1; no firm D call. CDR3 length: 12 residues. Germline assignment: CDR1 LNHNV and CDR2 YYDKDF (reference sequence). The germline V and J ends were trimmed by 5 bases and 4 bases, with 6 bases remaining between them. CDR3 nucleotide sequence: TGTGCCACCAGCGGCCTGTACAATGAGCAGTTCTTC. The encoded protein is CATSGLYNEQFF. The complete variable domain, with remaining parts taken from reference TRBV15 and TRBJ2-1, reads DAMVIQNPRYQVTQFGKPVTLSCSQTLNHNVMYWYQQKSSQAPKLLFHYYDKDFNNEADTPDNFQSRRPNTSFCFLDIRSPGLGDTAMYLCATSGLYNEQFFGPGTRLTVL.